This TCR beta chain was observed in a study of blood T cell repertoires in COVID-19. The authors' processing: Amplification of reference gene primers was used by the study to estimate nucleated cell counts. Sequencing was performed with immunoSEQ multiplex PCR; in TCRdb, only in-frame clones are kept and a portion is missing. Clone size and the V and J calls come from that table; the DNA yielded D and trimming. The repertoire has roughly 300,000 clones, under 90% of them found once; the top ten carry over 9.5%. The study recruited people aged roughly 18 to 100 years across some 23 US areas. Researchers sorted participants into cohorts using their self-reported clinical history. Donors in Cohort 3 who had recovered were those with two negative PCRs, healthcare professional clearance, or resolution of their symptoms. Trimming stripped 1 base from V and 2 bases from J, with 23 bases between. Germline assignment: CDR1 MGHRA and CDR2 YSYEKL. There are 19 residues in the CDR3.

The material sequenced was PBMCs or T cells enriched from blood (not recorded which). J is TRBJ2-5 and V is TRBV4-1; maybe TRBD1 (6 bases). The clonotype was recovered from a woman aged 18-29 years who had recovered from COVID-19. The CDR3 is CASSQVNPRAGVIQETQYF. The CDR3 region has the DNA TGCGCCAGCAGCCAAGTTAACCCACGGGCAGGGGTGATACAAGAGACCCAGTACTTC.